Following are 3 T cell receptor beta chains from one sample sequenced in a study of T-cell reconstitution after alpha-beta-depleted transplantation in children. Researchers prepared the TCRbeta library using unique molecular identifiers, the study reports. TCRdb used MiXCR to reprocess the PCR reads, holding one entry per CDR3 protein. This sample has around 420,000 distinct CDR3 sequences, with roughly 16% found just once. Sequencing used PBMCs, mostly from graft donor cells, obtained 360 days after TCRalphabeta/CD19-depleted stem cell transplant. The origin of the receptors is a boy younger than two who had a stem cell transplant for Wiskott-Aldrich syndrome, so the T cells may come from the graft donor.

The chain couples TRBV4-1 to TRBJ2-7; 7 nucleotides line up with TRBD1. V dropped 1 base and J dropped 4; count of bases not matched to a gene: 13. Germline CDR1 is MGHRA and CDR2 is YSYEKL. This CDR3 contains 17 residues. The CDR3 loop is CASSQGDRDERVYEQYF. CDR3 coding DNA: TGCGCCAGCAGCCAAGGCGACAGGGATGAGAGGGTTTACGAGCAGTACTTC.

The CDR3 is CASSQDLGSYNSPLHF. CDR3 nucleotides: TGTGCCAGCAGCCAAGATCTGGGATCCTATAATTCACCCCTCCACTTT. The chain links TRBV3-1 to TRBJ1-6; D uncertain. Per the germline V gene, CDR1 is LGHDT and CDR2 is YNNKEL (reference sequence). Deletions cut 0 bases from V and 1 base from J, with 7 bases between. The CDR3 loop spans 16 amino acids.

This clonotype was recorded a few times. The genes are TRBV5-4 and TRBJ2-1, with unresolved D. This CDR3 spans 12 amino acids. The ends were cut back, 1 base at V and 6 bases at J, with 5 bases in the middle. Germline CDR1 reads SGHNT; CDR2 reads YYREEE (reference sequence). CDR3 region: CASSLNLNEQFF. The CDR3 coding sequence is TGTGCCAGCAGCTTGAACCTCAATGAGCAGTTCTTC. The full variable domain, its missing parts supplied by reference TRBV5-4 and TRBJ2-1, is ETGVTQSPTHLIKTRGQQVTLRCSSQSGHNTVSWYQQALGQGPQFIFQYYREEENGRGNFPPRFSGLQFPNYSSELNVNALELDDSALYLCASSLNLNEQFFGPGTRLTVL.